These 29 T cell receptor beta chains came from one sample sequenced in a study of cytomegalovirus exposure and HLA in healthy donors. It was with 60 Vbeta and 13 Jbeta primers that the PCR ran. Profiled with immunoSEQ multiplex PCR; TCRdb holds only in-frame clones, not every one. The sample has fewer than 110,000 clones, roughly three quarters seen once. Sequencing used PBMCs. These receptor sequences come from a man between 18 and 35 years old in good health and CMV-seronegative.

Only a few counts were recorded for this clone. The CDR3, as DNA: TGCGCCAGCAGCTTGGAAACAGACAACCCTACGAGGCAGTACTTC. Amino acids: CASSLETDNPTRQYF. V and J are TRBV5-1 and TRBJ2-7; D is ambiguous. Germline V gene sequence: CDR1 SGHRS, CDR2 YFSETQ. Trimming stripped 0 bases from V and 9 bases from J, with 19 bases between. This CDR3 is built from 15 residues.

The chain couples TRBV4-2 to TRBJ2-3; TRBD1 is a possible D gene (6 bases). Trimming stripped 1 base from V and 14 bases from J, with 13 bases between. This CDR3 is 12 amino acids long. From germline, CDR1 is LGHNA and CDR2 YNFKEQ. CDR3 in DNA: TGTGCCAGCAGCCAAGCAACCGGGACACGGTATTTT. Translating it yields CASSQATGTRYF.

For the CDR3, the DNA is TGTGCCAGCAGCTTTCAGTACGAGCAGTACTTC. The encoded protein is CASSFQYEQYF. The chain is built from TRBV5-6 and TRBJ2-7; D is uncertain. This CDR3 has 11 amino acids. Trimming removed 2 bases at V and 4 bases at J, with 4 bases between. Germline CDR1 and CDR2: SGHDT and YYEEEE.

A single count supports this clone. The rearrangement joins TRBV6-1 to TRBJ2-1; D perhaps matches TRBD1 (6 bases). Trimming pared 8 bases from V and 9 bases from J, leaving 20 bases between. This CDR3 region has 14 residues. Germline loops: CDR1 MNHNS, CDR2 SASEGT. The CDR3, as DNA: TGTGCCAGCGGTGGCAGGGGATTCGGATTTGAGCAGTTCTTC. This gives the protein CASGGRGFGFEQFF.

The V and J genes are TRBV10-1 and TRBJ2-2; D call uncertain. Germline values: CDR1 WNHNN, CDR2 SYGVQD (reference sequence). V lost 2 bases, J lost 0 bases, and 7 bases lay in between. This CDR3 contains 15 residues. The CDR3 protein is CASSEGSANTGELFF. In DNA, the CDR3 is TGCGCCAGCAGTGAGGGCAGCGCGAACACCGGGGAGCTGTTTTTT.

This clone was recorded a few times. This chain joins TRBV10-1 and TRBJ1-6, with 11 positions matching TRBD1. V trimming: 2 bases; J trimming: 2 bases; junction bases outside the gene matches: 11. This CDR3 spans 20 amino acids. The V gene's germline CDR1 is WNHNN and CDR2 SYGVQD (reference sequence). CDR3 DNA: TGCGCCAGCAGTGAGCAGGGACAGGGGGAATCTGTTGCCTATAATTCACCCCTCCACTTT. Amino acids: CASSEQGQGESVAYNSPLHF.

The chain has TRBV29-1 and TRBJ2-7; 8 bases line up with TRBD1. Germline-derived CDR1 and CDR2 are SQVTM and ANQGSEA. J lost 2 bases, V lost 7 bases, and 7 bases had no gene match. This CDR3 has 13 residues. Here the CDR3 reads CSAYGTGTYEQYF. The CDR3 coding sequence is TGCAGCGCCTACGGGACAGGTACCTACGAGCAGTACTTC.

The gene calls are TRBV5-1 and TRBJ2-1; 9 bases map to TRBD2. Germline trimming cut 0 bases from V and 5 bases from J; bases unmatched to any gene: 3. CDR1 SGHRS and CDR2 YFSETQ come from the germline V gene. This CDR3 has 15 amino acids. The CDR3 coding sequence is TGCGCCAGCAGCTTGGGGCTAGCGGGAAACAATGAGCAGTTCTTC. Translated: CASSLGLAGNNEQFF.

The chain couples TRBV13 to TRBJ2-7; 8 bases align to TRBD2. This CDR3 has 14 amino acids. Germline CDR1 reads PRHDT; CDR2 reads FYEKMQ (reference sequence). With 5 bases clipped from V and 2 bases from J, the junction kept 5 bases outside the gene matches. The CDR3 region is CASSPGGTAYEQYF. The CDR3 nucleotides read TGTGCCAGCAGCCCGGGGGGGACCGCCTACGAGCAGTACTTC.

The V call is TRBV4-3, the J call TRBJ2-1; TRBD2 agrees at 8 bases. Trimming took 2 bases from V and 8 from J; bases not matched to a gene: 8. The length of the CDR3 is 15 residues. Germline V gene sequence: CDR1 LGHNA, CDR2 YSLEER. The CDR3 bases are TGCGCCAGCAGCCAAAATTCGGGGGGGCCGTATGAGCAGTTCTTC. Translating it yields CASSQNSGGPYEQFF.

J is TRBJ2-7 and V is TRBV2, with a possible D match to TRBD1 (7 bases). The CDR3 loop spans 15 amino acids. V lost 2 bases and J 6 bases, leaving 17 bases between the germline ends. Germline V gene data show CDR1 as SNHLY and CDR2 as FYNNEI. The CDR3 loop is CASSERGGPGAEQYF. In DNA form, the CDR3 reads TGTGCCAGCAGTGAAAGAGGGGGCCCGGGAGCCGAGCAGTACTTC.

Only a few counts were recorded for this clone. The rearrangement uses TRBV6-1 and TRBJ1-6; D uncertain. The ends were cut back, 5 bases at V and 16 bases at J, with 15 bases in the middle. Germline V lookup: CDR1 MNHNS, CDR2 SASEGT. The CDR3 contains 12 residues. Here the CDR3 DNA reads TGTGCCAGCAGTTTCTCCCATTCCGAGCTCCACTTT. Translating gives CASSFSHSELHF.

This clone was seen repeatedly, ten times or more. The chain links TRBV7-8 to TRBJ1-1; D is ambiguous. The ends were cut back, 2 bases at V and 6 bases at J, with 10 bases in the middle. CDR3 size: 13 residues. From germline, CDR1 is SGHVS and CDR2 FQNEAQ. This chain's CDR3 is CASSLLAASEAFF. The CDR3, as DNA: TGTGCCAGCAGCTTATTGGCGGCTTCTGAAGCTTTCTTT.

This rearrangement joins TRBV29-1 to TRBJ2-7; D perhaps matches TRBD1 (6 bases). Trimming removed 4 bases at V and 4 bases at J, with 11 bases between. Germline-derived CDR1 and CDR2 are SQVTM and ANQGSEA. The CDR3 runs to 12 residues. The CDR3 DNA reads TGCAGCGTTGTGGACAGCCCGTACGAGCAGTACTTC. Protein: CSVVDSPYEQYF.

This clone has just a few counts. The CDR3 coding sequence is TGTGCCAGCAGCCAAAACCGGGAGGGTGGGCCAGATACGCAGTATTTT. This sequence encodes CASSQNREGGPDTQYF. The chain is built from TRBV5-4 and TRBJ2-3; 8 bases align to TRBD2. The CDR3 loop spans 16 amino acids. V trimming: 4 bases; J trimming: 4 bases; junction bases outside the gene matches: 11. Germline CDR1 reads SGHNT; CDR2 reads YYREEE (reference sequence).

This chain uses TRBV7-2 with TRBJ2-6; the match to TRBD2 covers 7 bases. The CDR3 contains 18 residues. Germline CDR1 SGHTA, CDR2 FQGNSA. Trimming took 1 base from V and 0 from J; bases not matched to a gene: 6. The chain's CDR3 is CASSLERDPSSGANVLTF. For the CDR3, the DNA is TGTGCCAGCAGCTTAGAGCGGGATCCCAGCTCTGGGGCCAACGTCCTGACTTTC.

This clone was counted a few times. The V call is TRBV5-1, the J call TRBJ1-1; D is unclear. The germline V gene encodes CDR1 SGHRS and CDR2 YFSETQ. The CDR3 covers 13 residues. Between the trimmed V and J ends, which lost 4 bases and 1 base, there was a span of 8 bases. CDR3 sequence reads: CASSPAGNTEAFF. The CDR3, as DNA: TGCGCCAGCAGCCCTGCAGGGAACACTGAAGCTTTCTTT.

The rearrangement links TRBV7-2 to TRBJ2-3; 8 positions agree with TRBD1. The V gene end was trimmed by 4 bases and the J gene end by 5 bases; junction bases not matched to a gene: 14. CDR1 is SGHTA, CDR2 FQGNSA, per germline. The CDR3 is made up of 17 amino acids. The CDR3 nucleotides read TGTGCCAGCAGCTCACCTACGGGCAGGGGGCTTAGAGATACGCAGTATTTT. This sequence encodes CASSSPTGRGLRDTQYF.

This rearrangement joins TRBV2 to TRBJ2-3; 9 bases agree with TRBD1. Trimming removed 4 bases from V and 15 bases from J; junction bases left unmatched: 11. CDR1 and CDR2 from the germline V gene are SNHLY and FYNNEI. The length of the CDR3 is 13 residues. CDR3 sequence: CASSGARWDRVYF. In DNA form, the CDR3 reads TGTGCCAGCAGTGGTGCGAGGTGGGACAGGGTTTATTTT.

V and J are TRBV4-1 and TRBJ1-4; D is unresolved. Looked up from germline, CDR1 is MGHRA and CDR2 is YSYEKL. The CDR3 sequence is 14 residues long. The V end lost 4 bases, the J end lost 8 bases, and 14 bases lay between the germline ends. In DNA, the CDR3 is TGCGCCAGCAGCCCCATGCGGGATGGGGAAAAACTGTTTTTT. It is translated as CASSPMRDGEKLFF.

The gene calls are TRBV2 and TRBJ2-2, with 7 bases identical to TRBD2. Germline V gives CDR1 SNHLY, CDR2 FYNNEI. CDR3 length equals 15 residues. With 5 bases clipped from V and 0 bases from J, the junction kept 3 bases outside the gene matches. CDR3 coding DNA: TGTGCCAGCAGTCCTAGCGGTTCGAACACCGGGGAGCTGTTTTTT. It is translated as CASSPSGSNTGELFF.

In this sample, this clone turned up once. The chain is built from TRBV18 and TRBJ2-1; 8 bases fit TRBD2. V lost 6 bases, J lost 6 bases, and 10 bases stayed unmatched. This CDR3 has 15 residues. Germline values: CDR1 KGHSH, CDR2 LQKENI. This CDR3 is CASSLTSGLGNEQFF. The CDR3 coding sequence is TGTGCCAGCTCGCTAACTAGCGGCCTCGGCAATGAGCAGTTCTTC.

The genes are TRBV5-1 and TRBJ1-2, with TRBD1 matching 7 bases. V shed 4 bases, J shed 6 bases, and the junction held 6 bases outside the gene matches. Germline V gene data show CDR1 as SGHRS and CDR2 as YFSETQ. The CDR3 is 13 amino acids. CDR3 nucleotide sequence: TGCGCCAGCAGCGCGATCACAGGGGATGGCTACACCTTC. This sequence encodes CASSAITGDGYTF.

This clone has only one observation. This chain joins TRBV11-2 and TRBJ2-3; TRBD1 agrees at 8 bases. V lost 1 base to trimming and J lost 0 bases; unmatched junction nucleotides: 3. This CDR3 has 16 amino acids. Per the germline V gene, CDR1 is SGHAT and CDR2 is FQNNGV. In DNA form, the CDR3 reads TGTGCCAGCAGCTTAGGGACAGGGCTCAGCACAGATACGCAGTATTTT. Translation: CASSLGTGLSTDTQYF.

CDR3 in amino acids: CASSLPWGTGTGELFF. As DNA, the CDR3 is TGTGCCAGCAGCTTACCGTGGGGGACTGGCACCGGGGAGCTGTTTTTT. The chain recombines TRBV7-3 with TRBJ2-2; maybe TRBD2 (6 bases). The germline V gene encodes CDR1 SGHTA and CDR2 FQGTGA. V was cut by 2 bases and J by 4 bases, with 14 bases left in between. The CDR3 is 16 residues long.

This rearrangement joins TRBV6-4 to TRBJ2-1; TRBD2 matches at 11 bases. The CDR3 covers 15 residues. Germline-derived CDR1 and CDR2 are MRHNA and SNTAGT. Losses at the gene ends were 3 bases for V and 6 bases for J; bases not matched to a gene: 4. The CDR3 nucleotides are TGTGCCAGCAGTGAATCTAGCGGGGGGCGCAATGAGCAGTTCTTC. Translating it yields CASSESSGGRNEQFF.

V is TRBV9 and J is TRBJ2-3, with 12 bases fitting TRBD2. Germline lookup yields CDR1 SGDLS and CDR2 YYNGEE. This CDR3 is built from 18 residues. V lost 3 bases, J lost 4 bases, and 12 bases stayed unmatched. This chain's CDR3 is CASSALAGGAGGADTQYF. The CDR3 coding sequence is TGTGCCAGCAGCGCCCTAGCGGGGGGGGCTGGGGGGGCAGATACGCAGTATTTT.

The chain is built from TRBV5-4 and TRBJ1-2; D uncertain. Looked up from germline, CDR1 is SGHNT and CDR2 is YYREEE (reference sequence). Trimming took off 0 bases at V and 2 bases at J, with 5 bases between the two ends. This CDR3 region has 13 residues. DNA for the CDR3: TGTGCCAGCAGCTTGGACAACAACTATGGCTACACCTTC. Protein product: CASSLDNNYGYTF.

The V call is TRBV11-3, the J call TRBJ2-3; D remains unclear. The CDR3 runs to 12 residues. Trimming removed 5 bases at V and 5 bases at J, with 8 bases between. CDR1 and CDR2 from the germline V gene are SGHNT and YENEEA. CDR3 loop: CASSASGDTQYF. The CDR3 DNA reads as TGTGCCAGCAGCGCGTCAGGAGATACGCAGTATTTT.